The rows below give T cell receptor beta chains drawn from one sample of a study of Ad26.COV2.S vaccination and SARS-CoV-2 variants. Clones were read by immunoSEQ multiplex PCR, and TCRdb kept only the in-frame ones, dropping some. The repertoire holds about 680,000 clones, with roughly 90% as singletons. The sample in question was peripheral blood, obtained in a trial of Ad26.COV2.S vaccine versus placebo. The receptor set was obtained from a person between 18 and 65 years old who received the Ad26.COV2.S COVID-19 vaccine or a placebo. Each CDR3 is given with its conserved first and last residue. D genes are given only for firm matches. Expanded clones get a size class; other rows say once, few or many, or leave the size out.

J gene: TRBJ2-3
V gene: TRBV20-1
clone size: NA
D gene: NA
CDR3 protein: CSASPRADTQYF
CDR3 DNA: TGCAGTGCCAGTCCCAGGGCAGATACGCAGTATTTT

J gene: TRBJ1-4
V gene: TRBV5-1
clone size: NA
D gene: NA
CDR3 protein: CASSPQGFNEKLFF
CDR3 DNA: TGCGCCAGCAGCCCACAGGGATTTAATGAAAAACTGTTTTTT

J gene: TRBJ1-2
V gene: TRBV18
clone size: few
D gene: NA
CDR3 protein: CASSPEGHSNYGYTF
CDR3 DNA: TGTGCCAGCTCACCGGAGGGACATTCTAACTATGGCTACACCTTC

J gene: TRBJ2-5
V gene: TRBV18
clone size: NA
D gene: TRBD1
CDR3 protein: CASSPWTGQETQYF
CDR3 DNA: TGTGCCAGCTCACCTTGGACAGGCCAAGAGACCCAGTACTTC

J gene: TRBJ1-6
V gene: TRBV27
clone size: NA
D gene: TRBD1
CDR3 protein: CASRQGAYNSPLHF
CDR3 DNA: TGTGCCAGCAGACAGGGGGCCTATAATTCACCCCTCCACTTT

J gene: TRBJ1-6
V gene: TRBV27
clone size: NA
D gene: NA
CDR3 protein: CASSLSSYNSPLHF
CDR3 DNA: TGTGCCAGCAGTTTGAGCTCCTATAATTCACCCCTCCACTTT

J gene: TRBJ1-1
V gene: TRBV10-3
clone size: NA
D gene: NA
CDR3 protein: CAISEGRYTEAFF
CDR3 DNA: TGTGCCATCAGTGAGGGCAGGTACACTGAAGCTTTCTTT

J gene: TRBJ1-1
V gene: TRBV6-6
clone size: NA
D gene: NA
CDR3 protein: CASMGGASEAFF
CDR3 DNA: TGTGCCAGCATGGGGGGGGCTTCTGAAGCTTTCTTT

J gene: TRBJ1-2
V gene: TRBV7-9
clone size: NA
D gene: TRBD1
CDR3 protein: CASRPGGGGPTDYGYTF
CDR3 DNA: TGTGCCAGCAGACCAGGGGGGGGAGGCCCCACGGACTATGGCTACACCTTC

J gene: TRBJ2-7
V gene: TRBV7-9
clone size: once
D gene: NA
CDR3 protein: CASSSPGRNYEQYF
CDR3 DNA: TGTGCCAGCAGCTCGCCGGGACGGAACTACGAGCAGTACTTC

J gene: TRBJ2-5
V gene: TRBV2
clone size: once
D gene: NA
CDR3 protein: CASSRQGGSETQYF
CDR3 DNA: TGTGCCAGCAGTCGACAGGGAGGGTCCGAGACCCAGTACTTC

J gene: TRBJ2-1
V gene: TRBV4-2
clone size: NA
D gene: TRBD2
CDR3 protein: CASSQTTLGRGGFGEQFF
CDR3 DNA: TGTGCCAGCAGTCAGACTACATTAGGGAGGGGAGGTTTCGGTGAGCAGTTCTTC

J gene: TRBJ1-1
V gene: TRBV19
clone size: NA
D gene: NA
CDR3 protein: CASSPEGMNTEAFF
CDR3 DNA: TGTGCCAGTAGCCCCGAGGGAATGAACACTGAAGCTTTCTTT

J gene: TRBJ1-1
V gene: TRBV4-2
clone size: NA
D gene: NA
CDR3 protein: CASSRRVDTEAFF
CDR3 DNA: TGTGCCAGCAGCCGGAGGGTGGATACTGAAGCTTTCTTT

J gene: TRBJ2-7
V gene: TRBV9
clone size: NA
D gene: NA
CDR3 protein: CASSGRVNEQYF
CDR3 DNA: TGTGCCAGCAGCGGTCGGGTGAACGAGCAGTACTTC

J gene: TRBJ1-3
V gene: TRBV4-2
clone size: NA
D gene: TRBD1
CDR3 protein: CASSQRTGPPDTIYF
CDR3 DNA: TGTGCCAGCAGCCAACGGACAGGCCCCCCGGACACCATATATTTT

J gene: TRBJ2-1
V gene: TRBV5-6
clone size: NA
D gene: NA
CDR3 protein: CASSLIVGQHYNEQFF
CDR3 DNA: TGTGCCAGCAGCTTGATAGTGGGACAACACTACAATGAGCAGTTCTTC

J gene: TRBJ2-3
V gene: TRBV5-1
clone size: NA
D gene: TRBD2
CDR3 protein: CASSLAGTSGTVTDTQYF
CDR3 DNA: TGCGCCAGCAGCTTGGCCGGGACTAGCGGGACAGTTACAGATACGCAGTATTTT

J gene: TRBJ2-2
V gene: TRBV3-1/TRBV3-2
clone size: once
D gene: TRBD2
CDR3 protein: CASSHWLAGRSNTGELFF
CDR3 DNA: TGTGCCAGCAGCCACTGGCTAGCGGGTCGATCGAACACCGGGGAGCTGTTTTTT

J gene: TRBJ2-7
V gene: TRBV19
clone size: NA
D gene: TRBD1
CDR3 protein: CASSVEPGQGPVSYEQYF
CDR3 DNA: TGTGCCAGTAGTGTCGAACCGGGACAGGGACCAGTCTCCTACGAGCAGTACTTC

J gene: TRBJ1-6
V gene: TRBV6-5
clone size: once
D gene: NA
CDR3 protein: CASSYSTGAYSPLHF
CDR3 DNA: TGTGCCAGCAGTTATTCAACAGGAGCATATTCACCCCTCCACTTT

J gene: TRBJ2-7
V gene: TRBV5-4
clone size: NA
D gene: NA
CDR3 protein: CASLQRPKGQYF
CDR3 DNA: TGTGCCAGCCTCCAGCGGCCTAAAGGGCAGTACTTC

J gene: TRBJ2-7
V gene: TRBV7-2
clone size: NA
D gene: NA
CDR3 protein: CASSLWAGEVYEQYF
CDR3 DNA: TGTGCCAGCAGCTTATGGGCAGGGGAGGTCTACGAGCAGTACTTC

J gene: TRBJ2-1
V gene: TRBV27
clone size: NA
D gene: NA
CDR3 protein: CASSFGGGRETYNEQFF
CDR3 DNA: TGTGCCAGCAGTTTCGGGGGAGGCCGAGAGACCTACAATGAGCAGTTCTTC

J gene: TRBJ2-7
V gene: TRBV6-4
clone size: NA
D gene: NA
CDR3 protein: CASSEEGRGEQYF
CDR3 DNA: TGTGCCAGCAGTGAAGAGGGTCGCGGCGAGCAGTACTTC

J gene: TRBJ2-3
V gene: TRBV3-1/TRBV3-2
clone size: NA
D gene: TRBD2
CDR3 protein: CASSGLLAGEDTQYF
CDR3 DNA: TGTGCCAGCAGCGGGTTACTAGCGGGGGAAGATACGCAGTATTTT

J gene: TRBJ2-5
V gene: TRBV19
clone size: NA
D gene: NA
CDR3 protein: CASSIHGQETQYF
CDR3 DNA: TGTGCCAGTAGTATACATGGCCAAGAGACCCAGTACTTC

J gene: TRBJ2-3
V gene: TRBV3-1/TRBV3-2
clone size: NA
D gene: TRBD2
CDR3 protein: CASSQVNSGGAAQYF
CDR3 DNA: TGTGCCAGCAGCCAAGTGAACAGCGGGGGGGCGGCGCAGTATTTT

J gene: TRBJ1-6
V gene: TRBV6-5
clone size: few
D gene: TRBD1
CDR3 protein: CASSYSSGGHSPLHF
CDR3 DNA: TGTGCCAGCAGTTACTCCTCAGGGGGACATTCACCCCTCCACTTT